Below, 32 T cell receptor beta chains from the same sample are listed, as sequenced in a study of STAT5B mutations in CD4+ large granular lymphocyte leukemia. TCRdb keeps only in-frame clones here, not all; method: immunoSEQ multiplex PCR. Of about 40,000 clones in the sample, 81% were seen once. Sequencing was done on a sample of CD4+ T cells from blood buffy coats. The receptors were gathered from a human donor in good health.

This sequence joins TRBV30 and TRBJ1-3; D is unresolved. This CDR3 has 15 amino acids. Looked up from germline, CDR1 is GTSNPN and CDR2 is SVGIG (reference sequence). The V end lost 0 bases, the J end lost 0 bases, and 9 bases lay between the germline ends. The CDR3 DNA reads as TGTGCCTGGAGTGTCGGGGAGTTCTCTGGAAACACCATATATTTT. Amino acids: CAWSVGEFSGNTIYF.

This clone has a single count. CDR3 DNA sequence: TGTGCCAGCAGCTTAAGACCCCCGCAGGAGCAGTTCTTC. Its translation: CASSLRPPQEQFF. This chain joins TRBV7-2 and TRBJ2-1; D gene uncertain. The CDR3 covers 13 residues. Between the trimmed V and J ends, which lost 2 bases and 10 bases, there was a span of 12 bases. Germline V gene data show CDR1 as SGHTA and CDR2 as FQGNSA.

The V gene is TRBV5-4, the J gene TRBJ2-3; no clear D. V was clipped by 9 bases and J by 1 base, with 15 bases between them. The germline gives CDR1 SGHNT, CDR2 YYREEE (reference sequence). The CDR3 is 14 residues long. This chain's CDR3 is CATLASPGTDTQYF. CDR3 coding DNA: TGTGCCACCTTAGCTTCCCCCGGCACAGATACGCAGTATTTT.

The V and J genes are TRBV11-3 and TRBJ1-1; tentative D call: TRBD1 (6 bases). CDR3 length: 15 amino acids. The V and J ends lost 0 bases and 9 bases respectively, with 17 bases between them. Germline V gene lookup returns CDR1 SGHNT and CDR2 YENEEA. CDR3 in DNA: TGTGCCAGCAGCTTAGATAGACAGGACCATCGGCAAGCTTTCTTT. It encodes CASSLDRQDHRQAFF.

The CDR3 DNA sequence: TGTGCCAGCAGTTACCGGGACAGGGGCTACGAGCAGTACTTC. Translating gives CASSYRDRGYEQYF. The genes are TRBV6-5 and TRBJ2-7, with 10 bases matching TRBD1. This CDR3 comprises 14 residues. V shed 2 bases, J shed 3 bases, and the junction held 1 base outside the gene matches. Germline V CDR1 and CDR2: MNHEY, SVGAGI.

The CDR3 sequence: CSVETGGWGPTDTQYF. The CDR3 coding sequence is TGCAGCGTTGAAACTGGCGGCTGGGGACCCACAGATACGCAGTATTTT. The chain is built from TRBV29-1 and TRBJ2-3; D tentatively fits TRBD1 or TRBD2 (5 bases each). The germline V gene encodes CDR1 SQVTM and CDR2 ANQGSEA. The CDR3 spans 16 residues. V lost 2 bases to trimming and J lost 2 bases, with 17 bases between them.

The rearrangement uses TRBV19 and TRBJ2-5, with D unclear. This CDR3 contains 16 residues. The V gene's germline CDR1 is LNHDA and CDR2 SQIVND (reference sequence). V was trimmed by 7 bases and J by 5 bases, leaving 23 bases between them. CDR3 residues: CASNSAWMEGTETQYF. The CDR3 nucleotides are TGTGCCAGTAATTCCGCCTGGATGGAAGGCACGGAGACCCAGTACTTC.

The rearrangement links TRBV7-3 to TRBJ2-1; D is unresolved. The CDR3 is made up of 15 amino acids. Germline CDR1 reads SGHTA; CDR2 reads FQGTGA. V was shortened by 5 bases and J by 3 bases, with 14 bases between the two germline ends. This CDR3 reads CASSLAFARYNEQFF. CDR3 sequence (DNA): TGTGCCAGCAGCCTTGCCTTCGCGCGCTACAATGAGCAGTTCTTC.

This clone was counted between two and nine times. The chain combines TRBV6-4 with TRBJ1-1; D call uncertain. V lost 8 bases to trimming and J lost 0 bases, with 10 bases between them. The germline V gene has CDR1 MRHNA and CDR2 SNTAGT. The CDR3 totals 13 residues. CDR3: CASSSGMNTEAFF. Here the CDR3 DNA reads TGTGCCAGCTCCTCCGGGATGAACACTGAAGCTTTCTTT.

The V and J genes are TRBV5-7 and TRBJ1-4; no definite D call. TRBV5-7 is known as an ORF, though its function is uncertain. The germline V and J ends were trimmed by 2 bases and 7 bases, with 9 bases remaining between them. CDR3 size: 13 residues. CDR3 amino acids: CASSFPLGEKLFF. The CDR3 DNA reads TGTGCCAGCAGCTTCCCCTTAGGTGAAAAACTGTTTTTT.

This rearrangement joins TRBV5-4 to TRBJ1-1; TRBD1 is a possible D gene (5 bases). V lost 5 bases to trimming and J lost 6 bases, with 17 bases between them. The CDR3 has 14 residues. Germline-derived CDR1 and CDR2 are SGHNT and YYREEE (reference sequence). The CDR3 DNA follows: TGTGCCAGCAGTTCCCGGGACGTATGGGCTGAAGCTTTCTTT. Its translation is CASSSRDVWAEAFF.

V gene TRBV29-1 combines with J gene TRBJ1-3; the match to TRBD1 covers 10 bases. The CDR3 is 18 residues long. J lost 4 bases, V lost 6 bases, and 18 bases had no gene match. Germline loops: CDR1 SQVTM, CDR2 ANQGSEA. CDR3 sequence: CSVKVPGQGRKGGNTIYF. The CDR3 DNA reads TGCAGCGTCAAAGTCCCGGGACAGGGGCGGAAAGGAGGAAACACCATATATTTT. The full variable domain, rest sourced from reference TRBV29-1 and TRBJ1-3, is SAVISQKPSRDICQRGTSLTIQCQVDSQVTMMFWYRQQPGQSLTLIATANQGSEATYESGFVIDKFPISRPNLTFSTLTVSNMSPEDSSIYLCSVKVPGQGRKGGNTIYFGEGSWLTVV.

V gene TRBV5-1 combines with J gene TRBJ2-7, with 9 bases lining up with TRBD1. The V gene end was trimmed by 3 bases and the J gene end by 0 bases; junction bases not matched to a gene: 1. The CDR3 runs 14 residues. The V gene's germline CDR1 is SGHRS and CDR2 YFSETQ. The CDR3, as DNA: TGCGCCAGCAGCTCGGGACAGGGCTCCTACGAGCAGTACTTC. Translated: CASSSGQGSYEQYF. The full variable domain, its missing parts supplied by reference TRBV5-1 and TRBJ2-7, is KAGVTQTPRYLIKTRGQQVTLSCSPISGHRSVSWYQQTPGQGLQFLFEYFSETQRNKGNFPGRFSGRQFSNSRSEMNVSTLELGDSALYLCASSSGQGSYEQYFGPGTRLTVT.

The V gene is TRBV7-3, the J gene TRBJ1-3; D is uncertain. Trimming removed 2 bases at V and 0 bases at J, with 11 bases between. The CDR3 spans 16 residues. The germline V gene has CDR1 SGHTA and CDR2 FQGTGA. The CDR3 DNA sequence: TGTGCCAGCAGCTTATACGTCAGTCCCTCTGGAAACACCATATATTTT. It yields the protein CASSLYVSPSGNTIYF.

This clone was observed once. The same CDR3 is also encoded by other DNA sequences in this sample. This chain joins TRBV5-1 and TRBJ2-2, with unresolved D. With 0 bases removed from V and 8 bases from J, the gap between germline ends came to 5 bases. CDR3 length: 12 residues. Germline V gene data show CDR1 as SGHRS and CDR2 as YFSETQ. The CDR3 DNA reads as TGCGCCAGCAGCTTGGTCGGGGGGGAGCTGTTTTTT. Translated, it gives CASSLVGGELFF. The complete variable domain, with remaining parts taken from reference TRBV5-1 and TRBJ2-2, reads KAGVTQTPRYLIKTRGQQVTLSCSPISGHRSVSWYQQTPGQGLQFLFEYFSETQRNKGNFPGRFSGRQFSNSRSEMNVSTLELGDSALYLCASSLVGGELFFGEGSRLTVL.

The V gene is TRBV7-2, the J gene TRBJ2-3; no clear D. Trimming left V 3 bases short and J 0 bases short, with 4 bases between. Germline CDR1 reads SGHTA; CDR2 reads FQGNSA. The CDR3 totals 13 residues. In DNA, the CDR3 is TGTGCCAGCAGCTTTTCTAGCACAGATACGCAGTATTTT. Protein sequence: CASSFSSTDTQYF.

This clone was recorded only once. This sequence joins TRBV2 and TRBJ2-6; D unresolved. This CDR3 has 15 residues. V lost 3 bases, J lost 1 base, and 7 bases lay in between. Per germline, CDR1 SNHLY and CDR2 FYNNEI. CDR3 in amino acids: CASSDGSSGANVLTF. The DNA for the CDR3 is TGTGCCAGCAGTGACGGCAGTTCTGGGGCCAACGTCCTGACTTTC.

There are a few counts of this clone. The chain combines TRBV23-1 with TRBJ1-1, with D unclear. TRBV23-1 is known as an ORF, though its function is uncertain. The CDR3 sequence is 11 residues long. The V and J ends lost 5 bases and 3 bases respectively, with 4 bases between them. The CDR3 DNA reads as TGCGCCAGCAGTGGCGACACTGAAGCTTTCTTT. Its protein is CASSGDTEAFF.

This chain uses TRBV7-8 with TRBJ2-5; D call uncertain. This CDR3 is built from 12 residues. V lost 4 bases and J lost 0, with 3 bases in between. Germline CDR1 reads SGHVS; CDR2 reads FQNEAQ. The CDR3 here is CASSSYQETQYF. CDR3 DNA sequence: TGTGCCAGCAGCTCATACCAAGAGACCCAGTACTTC.

The V call is TRBV7-2, the J call TRBJ1-2, with TRBD1 matching over 8 bases. Germline lookup yields CDR1 SGHTA and CDR2 FQGNSA. The CDR3 sequence is 13 residues long. The V segment lost 9 bases and the J segment 3 bases; nucleotides outside the gene matches: 6. Written as DNA, the CDR3 is TGTGCCAGTCAGACAGGGGAGGACTATGGCTACACCTTC. Protein: CASQTGEDYGYTF.

The genes are TRBV5-1 and TRBJ2-5; TRBD2 aligns across 8 bases. CDR3 length: 18 residues. J lost 1 base, V lost 0 bases, and 11 bases had no gene match. The V gene's germline CDR1 is SGHRS and CDR2 YFSETQ. The CDR3 loop is CASSLEPTGTRVQETQYF. The CDR3 DNA follows: TGCGCCAGCAGCTTGGAGCCGACCGGGACTAGGGTCCAAGAGACCCAGTACTTC.

The chain joins TRBV6-1 to TRBJ1-5; D not certain. The germline V and J ends were trimmed by 7 bases and 3 bases, with 13 bases remaining between them. Germline V lookup: CDR1 MNHNS, CDR2 SASEGT. The CDR3 length is 14 residues. DNA for the CDR3: TGTGCCAGCATCCCCGGGCTTATCAATCAGCCCCAGCATTTT. As protein: CASIPGLINQPQHF.

This chain joins TRBV19 and TRBJ2-5; D is perhaps TRBD2 (6 bases). Per germline, CDR1 LNHDA and CDR2 SQIVND (reference sequence). V was shortened by 3 bases and J by 0 bases, with 11 bases between the two germline ends. The CDR3 is made up of 15 amino acids. The CDR3 DNA reads as TGTGCCAGTAGTATGTCTGCGGGAAACCAAGAGACCCAGTACTTC. This translates into CASSMSAGNQETQYF.

CDR3 bases: TGTGCCAGCAGCGTAGCTACCCTACCTGGAAACACCATATATTTT. Its translation: CASSVATLPGNTIYF. The chain employs TRBV9 and TRBJ1-3, with D unclear. Trimming took off 0 bases at V and 2 bases at J, with 9 bases between the two ends. Per germline, CDR1 SGDLS and CDR2 YYNGEE. The length of the CDR3 is 15 residues.

This clone was counted once. The chain employs TRBV27 and TRBJ2-2; 10 positions match TRBD1. Germline CDR1 and CDR2: MNHEY and SMNVEV (reference sequence). This CDR3 is 15 amino acids long. The J segment lost 6 bases and the V segment lost 8 bases, leaving 9 bases of the junction unmatched. Here the CDR3 reads CASRLGDRGPGELFF. The DNA of the CDR3 is TGTGCCAGCCGACTCGGGGACAGGGGACCCGGGGAGCTGTTTTTT.

This chain links TRBV25-1 with TRBJ2-7, with D possibly matching TRBD1 (6 bases). The CDR3 runs to 11 residues. Germline V gene sequence: CDR1 MGHDK, CDR2 SYGVNS. V was pared by 4 bases and J by 5 bases, with 6 bases between. For the CDR3, the DNA is TGTGCCAGCAGTGGGACAGACGAGCAGTACTTC. Amino acid sequence: CASSGTDEQYF.

The chain joins TRBV2 to TRBJ1-1, with unresolved D. The V and J ends lost 4 bases and 0 bases respectively, with 12 bases between them. Germline V gives CDR1 SNHLY, CDR2 FYNNEI. The CDR3 extends over 15 amino acids. This CDR3 reads CASSVGVPVNTEAFF. For the CDR3, the DNA is TGTGCCAGCAGTGTGGGAGTTCCGGTGAACACTGAAGCTTTCTTT.

The chain is built from TRBV5-1 and TRBJ1-2; 7 nucleotides line up with TRBD1. Unmatched junction bases numbered 17, after V lost 2 bases and J lost 4 bases. The CDR3 totals 18 residues. In germline, CDR1 is SGHRS, CDR2 YFSETQ. The CDR3 sequence is CASSFSGPRGTASYGYTF. The CDR3 DNA reads as TGCGCCAGCAGCTTCTCAGGGCCGAGGGGGACAGCCTCCTATGGCTACACCTTC.

CDR3 DNA: TGTGCCAGCAGCTTAACCGGGACAGGAGACGAGACCCAGTACTTC. Amino acid sequence: CASSLTGTGDETQYF. The V call is TRBV7-9, the J call TRBJ2-5; 8 bases map to TRBD1. The CDR3 sequence is 15 residues long. Germline loops: CDR1 SEHNR, CDR2 FQNEAQ (reference sequence). The junction had 7 bases not matched to a gene; V was cut back by 2 bases and J by 5 bases.

CDR3 nucleotide sequence: TGTGCCAGCAGCTTAGTCGTTGCGGGACAGGGGCTTTACGAGCAGTACTTC. As protein: CASSLVVAGQGLYEQYF. V usage is TRBV11-3 and J usage is TRBJ2-7, with 10 bases aligning to TRBD1. CDR3 length equals 17 residues. V lost 1 base to trimming and J lost 4 bases; unmatched junction nucleotides: 10. The V gene's germline CDR1 is SGHNT and CDR2 YENEEA.

The chain is built from TRBV7-9 and TRBJ2-5; D perhaps matches TRBD1 (5 bases). Germline V lookup: CDR1 SEHNR, CDR2 FQNEAQ (reference sequence). The CDR3 is made up of 14 amino acids. Trimming cost V 5 bases and J 0 bases, with 10 bases left between them. DNA of the CDR3: TGTGCCAGCAGCCCCAGGGTGGACCAAGAGACCCAGTACTTC. Its protein product is CASSPRVDQETQYF.

The CDR3 loop reads CASSSGRANSYEQYF. The CDR3 bases are TGTGCCAGCAGTTCCGGTCGCGCAAACTCCTACGAGCAGTACTTC. The chain is built from TRBV6-6 and TRBJ2-7; D ambiguous. Trimming removed 4 bases from V and 0 bases from J, with 13 bases in between. The CDR3 extends over 15 amino acids. Germline-derived CDR1 and CDR2 are MNHNY and SVGAGI (reference sequence).